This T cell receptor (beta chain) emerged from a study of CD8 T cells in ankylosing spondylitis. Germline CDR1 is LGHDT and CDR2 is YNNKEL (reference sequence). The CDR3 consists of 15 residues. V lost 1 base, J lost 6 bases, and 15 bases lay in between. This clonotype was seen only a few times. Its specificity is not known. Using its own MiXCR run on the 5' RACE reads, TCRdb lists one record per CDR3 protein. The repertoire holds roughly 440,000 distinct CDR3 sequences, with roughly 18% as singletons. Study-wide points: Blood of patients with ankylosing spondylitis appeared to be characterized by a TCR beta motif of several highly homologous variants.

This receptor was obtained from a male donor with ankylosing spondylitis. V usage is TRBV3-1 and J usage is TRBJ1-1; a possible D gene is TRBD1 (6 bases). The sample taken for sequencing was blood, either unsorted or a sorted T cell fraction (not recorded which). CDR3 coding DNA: TGTGCCAGCAGCCAAGCTGTTCGACAGGTCGCTGAAGCTTTCTTT. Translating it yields CASSQAVRQVAEAFF.